This TCR beta chain emerged from a study of OX40 agonist ivuxolimab in advanced cancers. About the study: Participants averaged approximately 60 years of age (range 23 to 79) and were 75% to 90% male.

Measured with immunoSEQ multiplex PCR; TCRdb has only the in-frame clones, and not every one. The table lists tens of thousands of clones, 86% of them singletons. Germline CDR1 is LNHDA and CDR2 is SQIVND (reference sequence). This CDR3 comprises 15 residues. The V end was cut by 4 bases, the J end by 8 bases, with 18 bases between. On this clone: The antigen is undetermined.

Points from the study as a whole: Expanded peripheral T cells had an undetermined antigen specificity.

The starting material was CD4+ or CD8+ T cells sorted from blood, obtained in a trial of the OX40 agonist ivuxolimab. The source is an adult with an advanced solid tumor such as melanoma, head and neck, liver or kidney cancer. The chain employs TRBV19 and TRBJ2-1; TRBD1 is a possible D gene (6 bases). The CDR3 DNA reads TGTGCCAGTAGTACCCCGGGACACCGGGTCGATGAGCAGTTCTTC. This codes for CASSTPGHRVDEQFF.